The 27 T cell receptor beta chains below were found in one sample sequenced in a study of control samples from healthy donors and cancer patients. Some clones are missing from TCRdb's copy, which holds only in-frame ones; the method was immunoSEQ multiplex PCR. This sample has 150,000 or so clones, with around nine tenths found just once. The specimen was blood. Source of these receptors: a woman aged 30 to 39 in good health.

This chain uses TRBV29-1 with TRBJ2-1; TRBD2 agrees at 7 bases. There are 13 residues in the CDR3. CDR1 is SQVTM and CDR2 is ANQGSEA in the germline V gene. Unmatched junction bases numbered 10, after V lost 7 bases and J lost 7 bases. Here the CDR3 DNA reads TGCAGCGCTGTGGGCCCCGGGGGGAATGAGCAGTTCTTC. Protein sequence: CSAVGPGGNEQFF.

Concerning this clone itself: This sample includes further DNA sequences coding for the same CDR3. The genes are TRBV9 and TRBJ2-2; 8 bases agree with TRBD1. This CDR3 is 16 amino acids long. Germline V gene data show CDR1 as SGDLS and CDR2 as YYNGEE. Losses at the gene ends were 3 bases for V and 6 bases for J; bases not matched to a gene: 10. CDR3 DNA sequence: TGTGCCAGCAGCGCCTACAGGGGGTGGGGGGCCGGGGAGCTGTTTTTT. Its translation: CASSAYRGWGAGELFF.

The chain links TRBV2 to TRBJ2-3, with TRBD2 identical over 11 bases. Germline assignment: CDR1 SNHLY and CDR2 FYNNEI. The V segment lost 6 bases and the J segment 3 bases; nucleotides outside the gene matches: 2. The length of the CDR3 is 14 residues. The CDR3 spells CASRVAGGTDTQYF. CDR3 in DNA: TGTGCCAGCAGAGTAGCGGGAGGGACAGATACGCAGTATTTT.

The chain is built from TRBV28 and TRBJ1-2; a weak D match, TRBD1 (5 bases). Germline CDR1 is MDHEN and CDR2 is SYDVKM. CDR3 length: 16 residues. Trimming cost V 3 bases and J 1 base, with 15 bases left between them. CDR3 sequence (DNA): TGTGCCAGCAGTTTCCCCCGACAGACCCATAACTATGGCTACACCTTC. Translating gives CASSFPRQTHNYGYTF.

The CDR3 sequence: CASSERPGNSPLHF. CDR3 DNA sequence: TGTGCCAGCAGTGAGCGTCCCGGGAATTCACCCCTCCACTTT. The chain couples TRBV6-1 to TRBJ1-6, with D uncertain. CDR1 is MNHNS and CDR2 is SASEGT in the germline V gene. The V end was cut by 3 bases, the J end by 7 bases, with 10 bases between. CDR3 length: 14 residues.

This CDR3 is CASGLALGAEAFF. The CDR3 DNA reads TGTGCTAGTGGTTTGGCCCTTGGGGCTGAAGCTTTCTTT. This chain uses TRBV12-5 with TRBJ1-1; D remains ambiguous. The V end lost 1 base, the J end lost 6 bases, and 9 bases lay between the germline ends. CDR3 length equals 13 residues. Germline assignment: CDR1 LGHNT and CDR2 FRNRAP. Based on the CDR3 plus reference TRBV12-5 and TRBJ1-1, the full variable domain is DARVTQTPRHKVTEMGQEVTMRCQPILGHNTVFWYRQTMMQGLELLAYFRNRAPLDDSGMPKDRFSAEMPDATLATLKIQPSEPRDSAVYFCASGLALGAEAFFGQGTRLTVV.

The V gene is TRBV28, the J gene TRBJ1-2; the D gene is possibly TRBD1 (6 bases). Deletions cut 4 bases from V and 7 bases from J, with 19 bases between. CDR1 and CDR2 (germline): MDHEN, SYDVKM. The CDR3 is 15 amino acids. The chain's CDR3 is CASSYTTTGSGGYTF. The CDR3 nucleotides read TGTGCCAGCAGTTACACTACGACAGGCTCTGGTGGCTACACCTTC.

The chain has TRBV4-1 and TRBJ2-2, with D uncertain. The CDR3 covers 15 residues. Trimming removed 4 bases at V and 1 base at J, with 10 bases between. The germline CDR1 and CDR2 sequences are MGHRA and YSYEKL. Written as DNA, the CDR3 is TGCGCCAGCAGCCCGCGAACGGAGAACACCGGGGAGCTGTTTTTT. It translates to CASSPRTENTGELFF.

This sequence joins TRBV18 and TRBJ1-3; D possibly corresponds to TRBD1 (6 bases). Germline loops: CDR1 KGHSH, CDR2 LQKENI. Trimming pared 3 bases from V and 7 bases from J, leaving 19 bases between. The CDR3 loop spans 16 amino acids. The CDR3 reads CASSPTGSGAGNTIYF. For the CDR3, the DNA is TGTGCCAGCTCACCGACAGGTTCCGGGGCCGGGAACACCATATATTTT.

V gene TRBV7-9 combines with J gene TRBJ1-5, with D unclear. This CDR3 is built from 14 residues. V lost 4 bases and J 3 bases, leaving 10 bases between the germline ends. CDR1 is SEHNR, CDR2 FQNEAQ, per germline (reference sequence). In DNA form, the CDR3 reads TGTGCCAGCAGCTCCAGTGGTACCAATCAGCCCCAGCATTTT. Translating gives CASSSSGTNQPQHF.

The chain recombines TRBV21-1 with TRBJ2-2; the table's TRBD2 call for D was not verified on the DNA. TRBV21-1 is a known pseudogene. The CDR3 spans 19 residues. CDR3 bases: TGTGCCAGCAGCAAAGGGTGGGGTCTAGCGGGGCAGAGAACCGGGGAGCTGTTTTTT. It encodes CASSKGWGLAGQRTGELFF.

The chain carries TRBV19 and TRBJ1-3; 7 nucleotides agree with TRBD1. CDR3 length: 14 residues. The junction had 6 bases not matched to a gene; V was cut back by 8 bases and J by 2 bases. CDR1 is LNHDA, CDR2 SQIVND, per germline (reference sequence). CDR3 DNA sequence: TGTGCCAGTCGAGGGGGCGATGCTGGAAACACCATATATTTT. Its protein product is CASRGGDAGNTIYF.

The CDR3 region is CASTPTDRGGNQPQHF. The CDR3 coding sequence is TGTGCCAGTACTCCGACTGACAGGGGTGGCAATCAGCCCCAGCATTTT. The rearrangement joins TRBV19 to TRBJ1-5; 8 positions match TRBD1. CDR3 length: 16 amino acids. Germline CDR1 is LNHDA and CDR2 is SQIVND (reference sequence). Germline trimming cut 7 bases from V and 2 bases from J; bases unmatched to any gene: 10.

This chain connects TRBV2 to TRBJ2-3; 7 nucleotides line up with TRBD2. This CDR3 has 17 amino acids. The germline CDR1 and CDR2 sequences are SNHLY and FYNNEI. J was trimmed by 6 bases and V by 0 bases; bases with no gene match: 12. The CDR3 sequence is CASSEARGTTLFDTQYF. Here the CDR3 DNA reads TGTGCCAGCAGTGAAGCGCGAGGGACTACCTTGTTCGATACGCAGTATTTT.

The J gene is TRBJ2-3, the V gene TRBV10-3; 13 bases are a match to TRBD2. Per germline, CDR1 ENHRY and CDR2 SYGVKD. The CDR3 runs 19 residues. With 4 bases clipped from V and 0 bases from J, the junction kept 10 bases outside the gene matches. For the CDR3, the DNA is TGTGCCATCAGTGCGCCCGGACTAGCGGGGGCGTATAGCACAGATACGCAGTATTTT. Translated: CAISAPGLAGAYSTDTQYF.

The CDR3 region is CASSLRTGGTEQYF. The CDR3 DNA is TGTGCCAGCAGCTTAAGGACAGGGGGGACGGAGCAGTACTTC. The chain is built from TRBV7-2 and TRBJ2-7; 10 nucleotides match TRBD1. Germline-derived CDR1 and CDR2 are SGHTA and FQGNSA. Trimming took 2 bases from V and 7 from J; bases not matched to a gene: 5. The CDR3 is 14 amino acids.

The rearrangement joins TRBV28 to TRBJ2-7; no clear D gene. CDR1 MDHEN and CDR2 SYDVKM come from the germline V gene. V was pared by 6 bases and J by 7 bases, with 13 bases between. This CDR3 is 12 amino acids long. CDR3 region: CASRAPLGEQYF. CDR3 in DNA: TGTGCCAGCAGGGCCCCGTTGGGGGAGCAGTACTTC.

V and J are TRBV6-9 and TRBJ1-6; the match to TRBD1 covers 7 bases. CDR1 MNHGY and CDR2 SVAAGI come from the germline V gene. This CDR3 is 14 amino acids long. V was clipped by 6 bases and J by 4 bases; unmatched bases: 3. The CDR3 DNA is TGTGCCAGCAGGACGGGACAGTATAATTCACCCCTCCACTTT. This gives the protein CASRTGQYNSPLHF.

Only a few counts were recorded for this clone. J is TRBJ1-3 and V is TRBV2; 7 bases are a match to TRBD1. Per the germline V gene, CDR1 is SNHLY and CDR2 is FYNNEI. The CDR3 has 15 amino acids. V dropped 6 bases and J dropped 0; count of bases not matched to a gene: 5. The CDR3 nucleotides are TGTGCCAGCAGCAAGGACAGGACCTCTGGAAACACCATATATTTT. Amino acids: CASSKDRTSGNTIYF.

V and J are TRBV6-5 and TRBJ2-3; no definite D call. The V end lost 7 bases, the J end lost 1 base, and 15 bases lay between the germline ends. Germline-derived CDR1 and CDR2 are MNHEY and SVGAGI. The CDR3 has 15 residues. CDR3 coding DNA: TGTGCCAGCAAATTCCAGCTGAAAGGCACAGATACGCAGTATTTT. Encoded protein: CASKFQLKGTDTQYF.

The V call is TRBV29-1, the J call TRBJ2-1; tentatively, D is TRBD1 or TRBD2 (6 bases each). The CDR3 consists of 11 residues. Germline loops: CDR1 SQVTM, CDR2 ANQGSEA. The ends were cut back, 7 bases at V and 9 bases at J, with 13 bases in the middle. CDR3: CSEGGSGEQFF. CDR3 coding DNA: TGCAGCGAAGGGGGGAGTGGTGAGCAGTTCTTC.

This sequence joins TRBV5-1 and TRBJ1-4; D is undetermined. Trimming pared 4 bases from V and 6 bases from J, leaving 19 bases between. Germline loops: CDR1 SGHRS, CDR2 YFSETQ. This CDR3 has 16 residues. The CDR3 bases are TGCGCCAGCAGCCTTTACATCGTCGGTAAAGATGAAAAACTGTTTTTT. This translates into CASSLYIVGKDEKLFF.

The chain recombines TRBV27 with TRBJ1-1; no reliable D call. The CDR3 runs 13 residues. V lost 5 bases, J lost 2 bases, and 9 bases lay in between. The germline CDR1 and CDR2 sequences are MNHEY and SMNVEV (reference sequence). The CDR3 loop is CASSVRDNTEAFF. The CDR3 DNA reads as TGTGCCAGCAGTGTCCGAGACAACACTGAAGCTTTCTTT.

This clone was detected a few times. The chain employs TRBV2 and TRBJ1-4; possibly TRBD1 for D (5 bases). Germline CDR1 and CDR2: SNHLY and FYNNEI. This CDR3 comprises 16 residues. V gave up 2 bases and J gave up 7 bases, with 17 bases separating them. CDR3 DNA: TGTGCCAGCAGTGAATCAGGTCTCACAGGCGGTGAAAAACTGTTTTTT. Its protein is CASSESGLTGGEKLFF.

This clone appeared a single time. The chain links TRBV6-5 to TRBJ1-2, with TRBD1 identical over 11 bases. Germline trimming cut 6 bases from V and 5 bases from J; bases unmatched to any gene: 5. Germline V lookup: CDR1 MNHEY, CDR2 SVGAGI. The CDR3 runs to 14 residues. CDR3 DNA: TGTGCCAGCAGCCGGACAGGGGGCAGTTATGGCTACACCTTC. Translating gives CASSRTGGSYGYTF.

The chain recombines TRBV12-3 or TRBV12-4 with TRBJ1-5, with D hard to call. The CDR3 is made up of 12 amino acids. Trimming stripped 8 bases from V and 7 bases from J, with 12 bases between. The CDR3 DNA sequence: TGTGCCAGCGCGGGAACTGGGCAGCCCCAGCATTTT. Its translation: CASAGTGQPQHF.

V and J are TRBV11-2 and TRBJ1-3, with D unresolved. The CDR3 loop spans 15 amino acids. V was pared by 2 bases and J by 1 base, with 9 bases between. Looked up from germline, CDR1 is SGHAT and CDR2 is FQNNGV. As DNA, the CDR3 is TGTGCCAGCAGCTTAATGGCAGCATCTGGAAACACCATATATTTT. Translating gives CASSLMAASGNTIYF.